Listed below are T cell receptor beta chains from one sample, sequenced in a study of early T cells in non-severe SARS-CoV-2 infection. From the 5' RACE reads, TCRdb called clonotypes with MiXCR, one entry per CDR3 protein. The data hold about 84,000 distinct CDR3 sequences, with 12% observed a single time. The specimen sequenced was whole blood. Every receptor here comes from an adult who was a healthcare worker with PCR-confirmed SARS-CoV-2 infection or an uninfected control (not recorded which). Each CDR3 is given with its conserved first and last residue. A D gene is named only where the DNA matches it firmly. Clone size, where shown, is once, few, many, or a class for clones that have expanded.

TRBV2,NA,TRBJ1-2,NA,11,CASGDVHGYTF,TGTGCCAGCGGGGACGTGCATGGCTACACCTTC
TRBV27,few,TRBJ2-4,NA,14,CASSVRDNKNIQYF,TGTGCCAGCAGTGTCCGGGACAACAAAAACATTCAGTACTTC
TRBV3-1,NA,TRBJ1-6,NA,14,CASSQVMGNSPLHF,TGTGCCAGCAGCCAAGTGATGGGGAATTCACCCCTCCACTTT
TRBV28,NA,TRBJ1-6,NA,15,CASRITGANNSPLHF,TGTGCCAGCAGAATAACGGGGGCAAATAATTCACCCCTCCACTTT
TRBV12-3/TRBV12-4,many,TRBJ1-5,TRBD1,15,CASSWGQGARAPQHF,TGTGCCAGCAGCTGGGGACAGGGGGCGAGGGCGCCCCAGCATTTT
TRBV29-1,many,TRBJ2-4,TRBD2,12,CSVDGGGNIQYF,TGCAGCGTTGATGGGGGAGGGAACATTCAGTACTTC
TRBV29-1,many,TRBJ2-5,NA,10,CSVREETQYF,TGCAGCGTTCGAGAAGAGACCCAGTACTTC
TRBV6-1,NA,TRBJ2-3,NA,13,CATIWGTTDTQYF,TGTGCCACCATATGGGGGACCACAGATACGCAGTATTTT
TRBV6-4,few,TRBJ2-1,NA,17,CASRTPRLPYSYNEQFF,TGTGCCAGCAGGACTCCCCGACTTCCCTACTCCTACAATGAGCAGTTCTTC
TRBV7-3,few,TRBJ1-1,NA,14,CASSLTGSDTEAFF,TGTGCCAGCAGCTTAACTGGCTCGGACACTGAAGCTTTCTTT
TRBV29-1,many,TRBJ2-7,TRBD1,12,CSAGQDTYEQYF,TGCAGCGCGGGACAGGACACCTACGAGCAGTACTTC
TRBV5-5,many,TRBJ1-3,NA,11,CASSFGNTIYF,TGTGCCAGCAGCTTTGGAAACACCATATATTTT
TRBV7-9,many,TRBJ1-4,NA,11,CASSLGHGLFF,TGTGCCAGCAGCTTAGGTCATGGACTGTTTTTT
TRBV2,few,TRBJ1-4,TRBD1,18,CASSVLRQGPTTNEKLFF,TGTGCCAGCAGTGTCCTTCGACAGGGCCCCACAACTAATGAAAAACTGTTTTTT
TRBV9,many,TRBJ2-4,NA,16,CASSVTGQLAKNIQYF,TGTGCCAGCAGCGTTACAGGTCAGTTAGCCAAAAACATTCAGTACTTC
TRBV6-6,NA,TRBJ1-4,TRBD1,17,CASSRPPGQGGNEKLFF,TGTGCCAGCAGTCGCCCACCGGGACAGGGGGGGAATGAAAAACTGTTTTTT
TRBV11-3,many,TRBJ2-1,TRBD2,15,CASSSTPAGVSEQFF,TGTGCCAGCAGCTCGACCCCAGCGGGAGTGAGTGAGCAGTTCTTC
TRBV10-3,few,TRBJ1-4,TRBD1,15,CAISGQGSTNEKLFF,TGTGCCATCAGCGGACAGGGGTCAACTAATGAAAAACTGTTTTTT
TRBV3-1,few,TRBJ1-1,NA,14,CASSQGLVVGGAFF,TGTGCCAGCAGCCAAGGTCTCGTGGTAGGGGGAGCTTTCTTT
TRBV9,few,TRBJ1-6,NA,16,CASSPQGGHPNSPLHF,TGTGCCAGCAGCCCCCAAGGAGGCCACCCCAATTCACCCCTCCACTTT
TRBV29-1,many,TRBJ2-1,NA,13,CSVGRVSYNEQFF,TGCAGCGTTGGACGGGTCTCCTACAATGAGCAGTTCTTC
TRBV3-1,NA,TRBJ1-1,NA,14,CASQRKGVVTEAFF,TGTGCCAGCCAAAGGAAGGGAGTGGTCACTGAAGCTTTCTTT
TRBV5-1,many,TRBJ2-7,NA,12,CASRSNSYEQYF,TGCGCCAGCAGATCGAATTCCTACGAGCAGTACTTC
TRBV2,few,TRBJ2-1,TRBD2,15,CASSERTSGKNEQFF,TGTGCCAGCAGTGAAAGGACTAGCGGGAAGAATGAGCAGTTCTTC
TRBV28,many,TRBJ1-2,TRBD1,16,CASSLFNSGQGRGYTF,TGTGCCAGCAGTTTATTCAATTCGGGACAGGGAAGAGGCTACACCTTC
TRBV19,many,TRBJ1-5,NA,15,CASSIFMGINQPQHF,TGTGCCAGTAGTATCTTTATGGGGATCAATCAGCCCCAGCATTTT
TRBV6-6,NA,TRBJ1-3,NA,15,CASRPGETAGNTIYF,TGTGCCAGCAGACCAGGGGAGACGGCTGGAAACACCATATATTTT
TRBV5-5,NA,TRBJ2-3,TRBD1,15,CASSRQGGGTDTQYF,TGTGCCAGCAGCAGACAGGGTGGGGGCACAGATACGCAGTATTTT
TRBV28,many,TRBJ2-1,NA,12,CASRSLGSEQFF,TGTGCCAGCAGGTCCCTGGGGAGTGAGCAGTTCTTC
TRBV4-1,NA,TRBJ2-6,TRBD1,20,CASSPERLSGQGSGANVLTF,TGCGCCAGCAGCCCAGAGCGGCTTTCGGGACAGGGATCCGGGGCCAACGTCCTGACTTTC
TRBV11-3,NA,TRBJ2-7,TRBD2,14,CASSNLAGGYEQYF,TGTGCCAGCAGCAATCTAGCGGGGGGCTACGAGCAGTACTTC
TRBV13,few,TRBJ2-1,NA,12,CASSELTHEQFF,TGTGCCAGCAGCGAGCTGACCCATGAGCAGTTCTTC
TRBV24-1,NA,TRBJ2-7,TRBD2,14,CATSAASGSGEQYF,TGTGCCACCAGTGCGGCTAGCGGGAGTGGCGAGCAGTACTTC
TRBV7-9,NA,TRBJ2-3,TRBD1,16,CASSLSPDRGADTQYF,TGTGCCAGCAGTTTATCGCCCGACAGGGGAGCAGATACGCAGTATTTT
TRBV2,NA,TRBJ1-5,TRBD1,15,CASSTWGTGNQPQHF,TGTGCCAGCAGTACCTGGGGGACAGGGAATCAGCCCCAGCATTTT
TRBV18,NA,TRBJ1-1,NA,13,CASSPPSVLAAFF,TGTGCCAGCTCACCCCCCAGTGTGCTCGCAGCTTTCTTT
TRBV5-6,NA,TRBJ2-7,NA,14,CASSPSGASYEQYF,TGTGCCAGCAGCCCTTCCGGGGCCTCATACGAGCAGTACTTC
TRBV11-3,many,TRBJ2-1,TRBD2,16,CASSQVELADNNEQFF,TGTGCCAGCAGCCAGGTTGAGCTAGCGGACAACAATGAGCAGTTCTTC
TRBV29-1,many,TRBJ1-1,NA,12,CSVVMGDTEAFF,TGCAGCGTTGTCATGGGCGACACTGAAGCTTTCTTT
TRBV5-1,many,TRBJ1-1,NA,16,CASSLEISPGHTEAFF,TGCGCCAGCAGCTTGGAAATATCCCCTGGGCACACTGAAGCTTTCTTT
TRBV3-1,few,TRBJ2-1,NA,15,CASSQAPGVAAEQFF,TGTGCCAGCAGCCAAGCCCCCGGAGTGGCAGCTGAGCAGTTCTTC
TRBV11-2,many,TRBJ2-3,NA,13,CASSLGRTDTQYF,TGTGCCAGCAGCCTGGGACGCACAGATACGCAGTATTTT
TRBV19,many,TRBJ1-4,NA,17,CASSPGGHRATNEKLFF,TGTGCCAGTAGCCCCGGGGGACACCGTGCAACTAATGAAAAACTGTTTTTT
TRBV24-1,many,TRBJ1-5,TRBD1,15,CATSDSGGGNQPQHF,TGTGCCACCAGTGATTCAGGGGGCGGCAATCAGCCCCAGCATTTT
TRBV12-3/TRBV12-4,NA,TRBJ1-2,TRBD1,14,CASTRTGGDYGYTF,TGTGCCAGCACTCGGACAGGGGGTGACTATGGCTACACCTTC